One and the same sample provided the 29 T cell receptor beta chains below, sequenced in a study of human T cells and chemical hapten exposure. Described time point: patch test 1, 2 weeks after DPC sensitization. Stated treatment: therapeutic diphenylcyclopropenone sensitization with weekly scalp DPC. Each CDR3 protein is one row after TCRdb ran MiXCR on the RACE reads. The sample has around 300,000 distinct CDR3 sequences; approximately 6.3% are singletons. The sample here was whole blood, taken in connection with sensitization to the hapten diphenylcyclopropenone (DPC). These receptors were obtained from a woman aged 18-30 years with alopecia areata. Some clones in this sample may be carry-over from other donors' samples.

The sample holds many counts of this clonotype. V is TRBV20-1 and J is TRBJ2-3; 13 bases agree with TRBD2. CDR3 length: 19 residues. Trimming at V came to 1 base and at J to 2 bases, leaving 12 bases not matched to a gene. Germline V lookup: CDR1 DFQATT, CDR2 SNEGSKA (reference sequence). The DNA of the CDR3 is TGCAGTGCTAGAGGGGCTACTAGCGGGGGGGCTTGGTTCACAGATACGCAGTATTTT. Translated, it gives CSARGATSGGAWFTDTQYF.

V is TRBV10-3 and J is TRBJ2-3, with D possibly called TRBD1 or TRBD2 (6 bases each). V gave up 5 bases and J gave up 2 bases, with 17 bases separating them. This CDR3 contains 16 residues. Germline CDR1 is ENHRY and CDR2 is SYGVKD. The CDR3 spells CAISPGASSSTDTQYF. DNA of the CDR3: TGTGCCATCAGTCCGGGGGCCAGTTCCTCCACAGATACGCAGTATTTT.

The V and J genes are TRBV9 and TRBJ2-2, with D perhaps being TRBD1 or TRBD2 (6 bases each). The CDR3 runs to 16 residues. The V end was cut by 0 bases, the J end by 2 bases, with 11 bases between. Germline V CDR1 and CDR2: SGDLS, YYNGEE. The CDR3 DNA reads TGTGCCAGCAGCGTAGTATCGGGGGCTAACACCGGGGAGCTGTTTTTT. It translates to CASSVVSGANTGELFF. Supplemented by reference TRBV9 and TRBJ2-2, the full variable domain reads DSGVTQTPKHLITATGQRVTLRCSPRSGDLSVYWYQQSLDQGLQFLIQYYNGEERAKGNILERFSAQQFPDLHSELNLSSLELGDSALYFCASSVVSGANTGELFFGEGSRLTVL.

V usage is TRBV12-3 or TRBV12-4 and J usage is TRBJ1-5, with D unresolved. V was cut by 6 bases and J by 2 bases, with 11 bases left in between. The CDR3 has 14 amino acids. The CDR3 spells CASSGPERNQPQHF. CDR3 sequence (DNA): TGTGCCAGCAGCGGACCCGAGCGCAATCAGCCCCAGCATTTT.

The chain has TRBV27 and TRBJ1-4; D gene unclear. The CDR3 consists of 12 residues. The germline CDR1 and CDR2 sequences are MNHEY and SMNVEV (reference sequence). Trimming took 4 bases from V and 5 from J, leaving 5 bases between them. CDR3 nucleotides: TGTGCCAGCAGTTCCTTAAATGAAAAACTGTTTTTT. As protein: CASSSLNEKLFF.

The V call is TRBV12-3 or TRBV12-4, the J call TRBJ2-5; 8 bases agree with TRBD1. The CDR3 has 21 residues. The J segment lost 0 bases and the V segment lost 0 bases, leaving 18 bases of the junction unmatched. Written as DNA, the CDR3 is TGTGCCAGCAGTTTAGCGTTAAAAATCAGGGGGCGAGTGGGGTACCAAGAGACCCAGTACTTC. It yields the protein CASSLALKIRGRVGYQETQYF.

This clonotype was counted many times. This chain uses TRBV10-2 with TRBJ1-1; unclear D gene. The CDR3 consists of 12 residues. Germline V gene lookup returns CDR1 WSHSY and CDR2 SAAADI. Between the trimmed V and J ends, which lost 3 bases and 4 bases, there was a span of 6 bases. The CDR3, as DNA: TGCGCCAGCAGTGAAGGGCTCACTGAAGCTTTCTTT. It codes for CASSEGLTEAFF.

The sample holds a few counts of this clonotype. V gene TRBV6-6 combines with J gene TRBJ1-4, with D perhaps TRBD1 (6 bases). V lost 8 bases to trimming and J lost 8 bases, with 15 bases between them. The CDR3 length is 13 residues. Per the germline V gene, CDR1 is MNHNY and CDR2 is SVGAGI (reference sequence). The CDR3 sequence is CASRRGRGEKLFF. CDR3 coding DNA: TGTGCCAGCCGACGGGGGCGCGGAGAAAAACTGTTTTTT.

The chain recombines TRBV7-2 with TRBJ1-4; D is possibly TRBD1 (6 bases). The V end was cut by 2 bases, the J end by 5 bases, with 12 bases between. CDR1 is SGHTA, CDR2 FQGNSA, per germline. The CDR3 sequence is 15 residues long. The CDR3 DNA reads as TGTGCCAGCAGCTTATCAGGGGTAATCAATGAAAAACTGTTTTTT. It is translated as CASSLSGVINEKLFF.

This clonotype occurred a few times. The chain couples TRBV12-3 or TRBV12-4 to TRBJ2-3, with a possible D match to TRBD1 (7 bases). The length of the CDR3 is 16 residues. Between the trimmed V and J ends, which lost 1 base and 6 bases, there was a span of 17 bases. The CDR3 DNA sequence: TGTGCCAGCAGTTTAGAGCAGGGGGGCCCCGGCGATACGCAGTATTTT. Translation: CASSLEQGGPGDTQYF.

The gene calls are TRBV6-5 and TRBJ1-2; TRBD1 matches at 9 bases. With V trimmed by 2 bases and J by 5 bases, 3 bases remained unmatched. The V gene's germline CDR1 is MNHEY and CDR2 SVGAGI. There are 14 residues in the CDR3. For the CDR3, the DNA is TGTGCCAGCAGTTACACGACAGGGGGATATGGCTACACCTTC. This translates into CASSYTTGGYGYTF.

This rearrangement joins TRBV6-1 to TRBJ1-5; 9 bases agree with TRBD1. The V gene's germline CDR1 is MNHNS and CDR2 SASEGT. The junction had 9 bases not matched to a gene; V was cut back by 5 bases and J by 7 bases. The CDR3 is 15 residues long. The CDR3 loop reads CASSTEQGAGQPQHF. The CDR3 DNA follows: TGTGCCAGCAGTACGGAACAGGGGGCGGGACAGCCCCAGCATTTT.

The chain employs TRBV5-1 and TRBJ2-7, with 7 nucleotides matching TRBD1. With 1 base clipped from V and 4 bases from J, the junction kept 11 bases outside the gene matches. Germline CDR1 SGHRS, CDR2 YFSETQ. This CDR3 has 16 residues. The chain's CDR3 is CASSLNTDRVEYEQYF. In nucleotides, the CDR3 is TGCGCCAGCAGCTTGAACACTGACAGGGTGGAGTACGAGCAGTACTTC.

This clonotype was observed a handful of times. J is TRBJ1-1 and V is TRBV24-1; 7 nucleotides match TRBD1. The ends lost 11 bases at V and 4 bases at J; junction bases unmatched: 3. CDR1 is KGHDR, CDR2 SFDVKD, per germline. The CDR3 covers 11 residues. In nucleotides, the CDR3 is TGTGCCATTTCAGGGGGCACTGAAGCTTTCTTT. This codes for CAISGGTEAFF.

There are many counts of this clonotype. V and J are TRBV7-8 and TRBJ2-3, with no clear D. Trimming cost V 6 bases and J 2 bases, with 6 bases left between them. The CDR3 is 12 amino acids. Germline V CDR1 and CDR2: SGHVS, FQNEAQ. CDR3 sequence (DNA): TGTGCCAGCAGACGCGACACAGATACGCAGTATTTT. This translates into CASRRDTDTQYF. The full variable domain, its missing parts supplied by reference TRBV7-8 and TRBJ2-3, is GAGVSQSPRYKVAKRGQDVALRCDPISGHVSLFWYQQALGQGPEFLTYFQNEAQLDKSGLPSDRFFAERPEGSVSTLKIQRTQQEDSAVYLCASRRDTDTQYFGPGTRLTVL.

The J gene is TRBJ2-7, the V gene TRBV28; unclear D gene. There are 13 residues in the CDR3. V was clipped by 2 bases and J by 1 base, with 6 bases between them. The germline gives CDR1 MDHEN, CDR2 SYDVKM. The CDR3 loop reads CASSLMGSYEQYF. The CDR3 DNA reads as TGTGCCAGCAGTTTAATGGGATCCTACGAGCAGTACTTC.

This clonotype was counted many times. The V call is TRBV7-8, the J call TRBJ2-7; 9 bases fit TRBD2. The V gene's germline CDR1 is SGHVS and CDR2 FQNEAQ. This CDR3 contains 15 residues. V lost 6 bases to trimming and J lost 0 bases; unmatched junction nucleotides: 6. The chain's CDR3 is CASSLAGSSSYEQYF. The DNA of the CDR3 is TGTGCCAGCAGTCTAGCGGGGTCTAGCTCCTACGAGCAGTACTTC.

DNA for the CDR3: TGCGCCAGCAGCCAAGATCACTGGACAGGGAATCAGCCCCAGCATTTT. Residues: CASSQDHWTGNQPQHF. J is TRBJ1-5 and V is TRBV4-3; TRBD1 aligns across 8 bases. This CDR3 comprises 16 residues. Trimming at V came to 0 bases and at J to 4 bases, leaving 5 bases not matched to a gene. Germline V gene lookup returns CDR1 LGHNA and CDR2 YSLEER.

This clonotype was recorded at least ten times. This rearrangement joins TRBV20-1 to TRBJ2-3; D gene unclear. V dropped 1 base and J dropped 7 bases, with 12 bases sitting between them. Germline V gives CDR1 DFQATT, CDR2 SNEGSKA (reference sequence). This CDR3 contains 13 residues. The CDR3 spells CSARGESSNTQYF. The CDR3 coding sequence is TGCAGTGCTAGAGGAGAGTCCTCGAATACGCAGTATTTT.

This clonotype was detected a few times. The chain links TRBV27 to TRBJ1-2; TRBD1 matches at 7 bases. CDR3 length: 14 amino acids. Unmatched junction bases numbered 4, after V lost 6 bases and J lost 0 bases. Germline loops: CDR1 MNHEY, CDR2 SMNVEV (reference sequence). The CDR3 loop is CASRDRRSNYGYTF. In DNA form, the CDR3 reads TGTGCCAGCAGGGACAGGAGATCTAACTATGGCTACACCTTC.

This clonotype was seen a handful of times. The V gene is TRBV28, the J gene TRBJ1-2, with 7 bases that match TRBD1. Germline trimming cut 11 bases from V and 4 bases from J; bases unmatched to any gene: 10. Germline loops: CDR1 MDHEN, CDR2 SYDVKM. This CDR3 contains 13 residues. CDR3 protein: CAALGGAGYGYTF. The DNA for the CDR3 is TGTGCCGCGTTAGGGGGCGCGGGCTATGGCTACACCTTC.

This chain joins TRBV25-1 and TRBJ1-1; 9 nucleotides agree with TRBD1. CDR1 and CDR2 from the germline V gene are MGHDK and SYGVNS. The junction had 20 bases not matched to a gene; V was cut back by 11 bases and J by 1 base. This CDR3 contains 18 residues. In nucleotides, the CDR3 is TGTGCCTCCAAGTGGTCGGGAAAGGGGACAGGGAGGAACACTGAAGCTTTCTTT. Amino acid sequence: CASKWSGKGTGRNTEAFF.

This clonotype was counted many times. The junction departs from germline at one end; a sequencing error may be responsible. The chain's CDR3 is CASSPVLRQDYFGVF. The CDR3 DNA follows: TGCGCCAGCAGCCCCGTTTTAAGACAGGACTATTTTGGAGTCTTC. J is TRBJ1-2 and V is TRBV4-3, with D possibly being TRBD1 (6 bases). Germline CDR1 is LGHNA and CDR2 is YSLEER. The CDR3 is 15 amino acids.

This clonotype was picked up a small number of times. V usage is TRBV11-2 and J usage is TRBJ1-5; D gene uncertain. CDR3 length: 13 amino acids. V lost 3 bases, J lost 4 bases, and 7 bases lay in between. Per the germline V gene, CDR1 is SGHAT and CDR2 is FQNNGV. CDR3 loop: CASSLQANQPQHF. CDR3 DNA: TGTGCCAGCAGCTTGCAGGCTAATCAGCCCCAGCATTTT.

CDR3 bases: TGTGCCAGCAGTTACGCGAGGACAGCCTACTATGGCTACACCTTC. This encodes CASSYARTAYYGYTF. The V gene is TRBV6-5, the J gene TRBJ1-2; D perhaps matches TRBD1 (6 bases). The CDR3 spans 15 residues. V was clipped by 2 bases and J by 3 bases, with 13 bases between them. CDR1 MNHEY and CDR2 SVGAGI come from the germline V gene.

As for this clonotype: The junction and the germline gene differ at one end; a read error may be behind it. The chain is built from TRBV7-8 and TRBJ2-3; D gene unclear. Germline CDR1 is SGHVS and CDR2 is FQNEAQ. The CDR3 covers 16 residues. In DNA form, the CDR3 reads TGTTCCAGCAGCTACTCTCAGGCCCCAGGAACAGATACGCAGTATTTT. Its protein product is CSSSYSQAPGTDTQYF.

This clonotype was seen more than once but under ten times. The chain has TRBV11-3 and TRBJ1-1; a possible D gene is TRBD1 (6 bases). CDR3 length equals 12 residues. V was trimmed by 8 bases and J by 7 bases, leaving 14 bases between them. Per germline, CDR1 SGHNT and CDR2 YENEEA. CDR3 residues: CASQGPNGEAFF. The CDR3 DNA sequence: TGTGCCAGCCAGGGGCCGAACGGTGAAGCTTTCTTT.

This clonotype was observed a handful of times. V and J are TRBV20-1 and TRBJ2-7; D remains ambiguous. The CDR3 has 13 amino acids. Between the trimmed V and J ends, which lost 0 bases and 5 bases, there was a span of 11 bases. The germline V gene encodes CDR1 DFQATT and CDR2 SNEGSKA (reference sequence). CDR3 coding DNA: TGCAGTGCTAGAGATCCCAGGTCTGACGAGCAGTACTTC. Amino acid sequence: CSARDPRSDEQYF.

The chain links TRBV28 to TRBJ2-5; 7 nucleotides line up with TRBD2. This CDR3 has 14 amino acids. Trimming took 10 bases from V and 4 from J; bases not matched to a gene: 12. Germline V gene lookup returns CDR1 MDHEN and CDR2 SYDVKM. CDR3 region: CATLAGPLGETQYF. In DNA, the CDR3 is TGTGCCACCTTAGCGGGTCCGCTGGGAGAGACCCAGTACTTC.